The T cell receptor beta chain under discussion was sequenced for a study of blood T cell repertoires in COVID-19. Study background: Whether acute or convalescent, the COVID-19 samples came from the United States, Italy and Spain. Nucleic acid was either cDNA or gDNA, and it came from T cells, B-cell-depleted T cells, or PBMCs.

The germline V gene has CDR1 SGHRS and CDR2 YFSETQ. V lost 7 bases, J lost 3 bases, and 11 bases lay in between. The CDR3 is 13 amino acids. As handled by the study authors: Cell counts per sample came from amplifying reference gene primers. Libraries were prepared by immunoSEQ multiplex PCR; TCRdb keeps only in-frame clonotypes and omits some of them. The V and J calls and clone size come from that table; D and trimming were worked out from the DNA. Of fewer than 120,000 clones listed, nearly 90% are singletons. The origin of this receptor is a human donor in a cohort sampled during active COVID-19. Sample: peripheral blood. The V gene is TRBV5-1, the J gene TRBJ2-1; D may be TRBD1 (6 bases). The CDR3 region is CASQGTVYNEQFF. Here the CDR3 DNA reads TGCGCCAGCCAGGGGACGGTCTACAATGAGCAGTTCTTC.